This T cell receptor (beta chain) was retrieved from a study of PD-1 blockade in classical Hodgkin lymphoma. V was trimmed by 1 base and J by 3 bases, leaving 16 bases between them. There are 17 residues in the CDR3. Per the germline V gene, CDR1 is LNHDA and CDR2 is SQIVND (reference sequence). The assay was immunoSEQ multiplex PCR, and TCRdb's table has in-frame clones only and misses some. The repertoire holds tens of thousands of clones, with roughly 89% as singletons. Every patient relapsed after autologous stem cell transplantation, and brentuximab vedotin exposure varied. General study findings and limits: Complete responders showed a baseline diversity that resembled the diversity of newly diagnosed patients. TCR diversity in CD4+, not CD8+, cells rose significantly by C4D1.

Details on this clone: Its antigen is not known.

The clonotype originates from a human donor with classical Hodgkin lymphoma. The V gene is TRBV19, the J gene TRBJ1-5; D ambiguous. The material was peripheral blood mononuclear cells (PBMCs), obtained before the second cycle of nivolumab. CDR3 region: CASSIAVRRGPNQPQHF. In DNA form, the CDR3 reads TGTGCCAGTAGTATAGCGGTCAGGAGAGGGCCCAATCAGCCCCAGCATTTT.